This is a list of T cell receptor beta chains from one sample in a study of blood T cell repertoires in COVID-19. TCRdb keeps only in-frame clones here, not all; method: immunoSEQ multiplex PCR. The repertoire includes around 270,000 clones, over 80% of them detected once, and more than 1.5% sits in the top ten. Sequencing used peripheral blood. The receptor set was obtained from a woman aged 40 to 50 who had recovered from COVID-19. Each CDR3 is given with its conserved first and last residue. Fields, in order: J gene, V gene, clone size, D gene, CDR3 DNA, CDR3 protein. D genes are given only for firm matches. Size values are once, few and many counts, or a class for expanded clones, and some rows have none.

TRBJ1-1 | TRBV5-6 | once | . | TGTGCCAGCAGCTTGTGGCCGTCGGAGCAACTTGAAGCTTTCTTT | CASSLWPSEQLEAFF
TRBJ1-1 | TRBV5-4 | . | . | TGTGCCAGCACGTGGGGGGGTCGGGACACTGAAGCTTTCTTT | CASTWGGRDTEAFF
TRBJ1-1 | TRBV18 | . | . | TGTGCCAGCTCAGCAAACGGAGTACTAGTCACTGAAGCTTTCTTT | CASSANGVLVTEAFF
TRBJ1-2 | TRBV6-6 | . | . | TGTGCCGCGGAGGACCTCTATGGCTACACCTTC | CAAEDLYGYTF
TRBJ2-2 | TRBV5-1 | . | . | TGCGCCAGCAGCTTGGGCCAGGGTGTCGGGGAGCTGTTTTTT | CASSLGQGVGELFF
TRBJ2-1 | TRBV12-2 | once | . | TGTGCAAGTCGCCCTACAACATTCGAGGGACTAGCGGGGGCACACTCCTACAATGAGCAGTTCTTC | CASRPTTFEGLAGAHSYNEQFF
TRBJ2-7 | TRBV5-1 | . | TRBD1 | TGCGCCAGCAGCCCCGGGGGACAGGGGTTATACGAGCAGTACTTC | CASSPGGQGLYEQYF
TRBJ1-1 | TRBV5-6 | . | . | TGTGCCAGCAGCTTTCCAGGGCCCACTGAAGCTTTCTTT | CASSFPGPTEAFF
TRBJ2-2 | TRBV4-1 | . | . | TGCGCCAGCAGCCAAGTAGTCACCGGGGAGCTGTTTTTT | CASSQVVTGELFF
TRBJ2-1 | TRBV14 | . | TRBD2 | TGTGCCAGCAGCCAAGTGTGGGGGGGACCTATTAGCTCCTACAATGAGCAGTTCTTC | CASSQVWGGPISSYNEQFF
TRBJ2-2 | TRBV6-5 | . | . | TGTGCCAGCAGGACAGGATCAAACACCGGGGAGCTGTTTTTT | CASRTGSNTGELFF
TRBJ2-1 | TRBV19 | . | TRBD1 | TGTGCCAGTAGTAGAGGACAGGGGGATGAGCAGTTCTTC | CASSRGQGDEQFF
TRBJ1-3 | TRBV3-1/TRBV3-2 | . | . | TGTGCCAGCAGCCCCGGGTCCCTGAGCTCTGGAAACACCATATATTTT | CASSPGSLSSGNTIYF
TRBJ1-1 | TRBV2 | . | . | TGTGCCAGCAGCTATACTGAAGCTTTCTTT | CASSYTEAFF
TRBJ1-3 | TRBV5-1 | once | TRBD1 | TGCGCCAGCAGCTTGGTGGGACAGCGCTTCTCTGGAAACACCATATATTTT | CASSLVGQRFSGNTIYF
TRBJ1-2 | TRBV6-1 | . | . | TGTGCCAGCAGTGAGCCTCCGGGGGGCTACACCTTC | CASSEPPGGYTF
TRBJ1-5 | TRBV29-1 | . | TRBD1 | TGCAGCTGCCGGGACAGTAGCAATCAGCCCCAGCATTTT | CSCRDSSNQPQHF
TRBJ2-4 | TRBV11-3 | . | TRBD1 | TGTGCCAGCAGCTTAGGAAGGGACAGGGGTGACATTCAGTACTTC | CASSLGRDRGDIQYF
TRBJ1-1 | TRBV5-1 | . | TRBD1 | TGCGCCAGCAGCTTGGCCGGGACAGGGGGCACTGAAGCTTTCTTT | CASSLAGTGGTEAFF
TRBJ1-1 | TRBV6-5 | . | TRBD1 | TGTGCCAGCAGTTATAGGGGGCTCGGTGAAGCTTTCTTT | CASSYRGLGEAFF
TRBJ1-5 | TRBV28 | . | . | TGTGCCAGCAGTTTATCAGGTCAGCCCCAGCATTTT | CASSLSGQPQHF
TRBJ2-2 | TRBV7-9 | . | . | TGTGCCAGCAGCTTAAGCCAGAACACCGGGGAGCTGTTTTTT | CASSLSQNTGELFF
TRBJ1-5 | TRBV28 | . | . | TGTGCCAGCAGTTTATGGGCAGGGGCGACCAACAATCAGCCCCAGCATTTT | CASSLWAGATNNQPQHF
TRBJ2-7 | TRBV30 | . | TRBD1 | TGTGCCTGGAGTGCGGACAGGGGATTTTACGAGCAGTACTTC | CAWSADRGFYEQYF
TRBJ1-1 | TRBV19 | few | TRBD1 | TGTGCCAGTAGTACGAACCGGGACAGGGACACTGAAGCTTTCTTT | CASSTNRDRDTEAFF
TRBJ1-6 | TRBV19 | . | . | TGTGCCAGTAGTGCAGGTCGAACCGGACAGAAAGTTAATTCACCCCTCCACTTT | CASSAGRTGQKVNSPLHF
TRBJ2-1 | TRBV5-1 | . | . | TGCGCCAGCAGCTTGGGTCAGAACCCTGTGTTTAACTACAATGAGCAGTTCTTC | CASSLGQNPVFNYNEQFF
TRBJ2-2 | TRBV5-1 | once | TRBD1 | TGCGCCAGCAGCTGGGGGACAGGGGAAGGCGGGGAGCTGTTTTTT | CASSWGTGEGGELFF
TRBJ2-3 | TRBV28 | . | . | TGTGCCAGCAGTTTTCGACGTGCAGGGGGGACAGATACGCAGTATTTT | CASSFRRAGGTDTQYF
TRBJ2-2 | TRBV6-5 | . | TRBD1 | TGTGCCAGCAGTACGTACAGGGGGCCCGCCGGGGAGCTGTTTTTT | CASSTYRGPAGELFF
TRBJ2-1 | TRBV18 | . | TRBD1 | TGTGCCAGCTCGCCTAACAGGGGGCGGAATGAGCAGTTCTTC | CASSPNRGRNEQFF
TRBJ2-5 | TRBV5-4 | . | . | TGTGCCAGCAGCACCACGACTACAGGGTTGGAGACCCAGTACTTC | CASSTTTTGLETQYF
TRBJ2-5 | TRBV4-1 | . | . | TGCGCCAGCAGCCAAGATGAGGGGAGGGAGACCCAGTACTTC | CASSQDEGRETQYF
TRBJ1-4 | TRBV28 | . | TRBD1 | TGTGCCAGCAGTTTGTCCGGGACAGGGGTTGAAAAACTGTTTTTT | CASSLSGTGVEKLFF
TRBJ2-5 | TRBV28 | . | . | TGTGCCAGCAGCCCGACTGGAACTAGGTACCAAGAGACCCAGTACTTC | CASSPTGTRYQETQYF
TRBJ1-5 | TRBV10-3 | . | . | TGTGCCATCAGTGAAAGACAGAACAATCAGCCCCAGCATTTT | CAISERQNNQPQHF
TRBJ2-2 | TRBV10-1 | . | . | TGCGCCACAGCCCCTCGGACAGAAAAGGGACCCGGGGAGCTGTTTTTT | CATAPRTEKGPGELFF
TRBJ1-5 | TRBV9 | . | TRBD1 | TGTGCCAGCAGCCCGGGACAGGGGACTTATCAGCCCCAGCATTTT | CASSPGQGTYQPQHF
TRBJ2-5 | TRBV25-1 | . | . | TGTGCCAGCAGTGAATATGTCAGAGAGACCCAGTACTTC | CASSEYVRETQYF
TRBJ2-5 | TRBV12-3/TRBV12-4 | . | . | TGTGCCAGCAGACTACAAGAGACCCAGTACTTC | CASRLQETQYF
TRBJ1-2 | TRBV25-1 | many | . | TGTGCCAGCAGTGATACCGGGGCGGGGTATGGCTACACCTTC | CASSDTGAGYGYTF
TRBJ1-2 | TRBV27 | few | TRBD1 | TGTGCCAGCAACCCCCAGTACGGGACAGGGGGTGGCGGCTACACCTTC | CASNPQYGTGGGGYTF
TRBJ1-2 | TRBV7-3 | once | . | TGTGCCAGCAGCATCTCAGGAGGGTATGGCTACACCTTC | CASSISGGYGYTF
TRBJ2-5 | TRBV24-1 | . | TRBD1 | TGTGCCACCAGTGATCGCTCCCCGGGACAGGGGGCTAAGGAGACCCAGTACTTC | CATSDRSPGQGAKETQYF
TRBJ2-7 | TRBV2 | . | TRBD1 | TGTGCCAGCGACGGGACAGGGAATTACGAGCAGTACTTC | CASDGTGNYEQYF
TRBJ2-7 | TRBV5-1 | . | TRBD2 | TGCGCCAGCAGCGGAACTAGCGGGTCCTACGAGCAGTACTTC | CASSGTSGSYEQYF
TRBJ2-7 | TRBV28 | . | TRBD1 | TGTGCCAGCAGTTCCCCCGGGACAGGGGTGAGGGAGCAGTACTTC | CASSSPGTGVREQYF
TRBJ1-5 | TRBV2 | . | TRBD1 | TGTGCCAGTACAGGGGTCGATCAGCCCCAGCATTTT | CASTGVDQPQHF
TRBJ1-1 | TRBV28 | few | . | TGTGCCAGCAGTTTACCACAAGGGGACTCTGAAGCTTTCTTT | CASSLPQGDSEAFF
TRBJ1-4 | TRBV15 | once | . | TGTGCCACCAGCAGAGATCAAACTAATGAAAAACTGTTTTTT | CATSRDQTNEKLFF
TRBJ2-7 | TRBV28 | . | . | TGTGCCAGCAGTTTCCACTCCCTTTACGAGCAGTACTTC | CASSFHSLYEQYF